This T cell receptor (beta chain) was identified during a study of blood T cell repertoires in COVID-19. Methods used by the authors: Reference gene primer amplification gave estimated nucleated cell counts. TCRdb's copy holds only in-frame clones and misses some; the assay was immunoSEQ multiplex PCR. V and J calls and clone size are those listed in that table; D and trimming were worked out from the DNA. The table lists 150,000 or so clones, 82% of them singletons. About this clone itself: One junction end does not reproduce the germline sequence, and a read error may be involved.

Per germline, CDR1 MNHEY and CDR2 SMNVEV (reference sequence). This CDR3 is built from 11 residues. Participants, about 18 to 90 years old, spanned around 25 US areas. Grouping used clinical history reported by participants in a survey and questionnaire. The chain joins TRBV27 to TRBJ2-2; D possibly corresponds to TRBD1 (6 bases). This clonotype originated in a man between 50 and 59 years old who had recovered from COVID-19. The source material was PBMCs or T cells enriched from blood (not recorded which). DNA for the CDR3: TGCACCTCAGGGGTTGGCGGGGAGCTGTTTTTT. Translating it yields CTSGVGGELFF.